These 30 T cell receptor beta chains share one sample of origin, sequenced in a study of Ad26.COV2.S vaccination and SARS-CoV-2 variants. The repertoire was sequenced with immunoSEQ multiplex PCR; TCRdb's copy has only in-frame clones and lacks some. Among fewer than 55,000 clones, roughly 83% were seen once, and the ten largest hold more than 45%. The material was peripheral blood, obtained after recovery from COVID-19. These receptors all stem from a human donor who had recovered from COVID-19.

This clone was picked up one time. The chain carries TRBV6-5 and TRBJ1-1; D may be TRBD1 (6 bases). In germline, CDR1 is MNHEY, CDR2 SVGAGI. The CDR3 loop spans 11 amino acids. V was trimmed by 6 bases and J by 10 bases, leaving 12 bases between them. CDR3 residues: CASSQQGAAFF. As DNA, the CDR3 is TGTGCCAGCAGCCAACAGGGTGCAGCTTTCTTT.

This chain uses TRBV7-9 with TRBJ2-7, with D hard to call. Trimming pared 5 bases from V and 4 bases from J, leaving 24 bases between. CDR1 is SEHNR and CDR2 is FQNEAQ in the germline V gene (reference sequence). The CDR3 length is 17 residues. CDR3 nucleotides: TGTGCCAGCAGCCCCCCAGTGGTCCTAGGGCGGTTATACGAGCAGTACTTC. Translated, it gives CASSPPVVLGRLYEQYF.

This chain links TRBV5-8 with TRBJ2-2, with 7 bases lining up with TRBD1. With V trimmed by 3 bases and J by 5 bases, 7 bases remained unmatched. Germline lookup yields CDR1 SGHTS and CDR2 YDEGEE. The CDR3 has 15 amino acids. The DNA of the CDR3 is TGTGCCAGCAGCTCGTCGACAGGGAGAACCGGGGAGCTGTTTTTT. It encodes CASSSSTGRTGELFF.

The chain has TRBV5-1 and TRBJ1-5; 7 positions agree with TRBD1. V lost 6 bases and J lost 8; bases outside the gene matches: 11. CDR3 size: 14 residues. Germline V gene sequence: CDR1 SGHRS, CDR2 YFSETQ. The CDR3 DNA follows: TGCGCCAGCAAGAAATCAGGGGGGAGGGAGCCCCAGCATTTT. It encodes CASKKSGGREPQHF.

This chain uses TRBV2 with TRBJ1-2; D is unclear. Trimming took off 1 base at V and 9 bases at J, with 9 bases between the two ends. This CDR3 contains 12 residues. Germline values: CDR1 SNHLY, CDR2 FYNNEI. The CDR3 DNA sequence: TGTGCCAGCAGTGAAGGCGGATTGAGCTACACCTTC. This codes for CASSEGGLSYTF.

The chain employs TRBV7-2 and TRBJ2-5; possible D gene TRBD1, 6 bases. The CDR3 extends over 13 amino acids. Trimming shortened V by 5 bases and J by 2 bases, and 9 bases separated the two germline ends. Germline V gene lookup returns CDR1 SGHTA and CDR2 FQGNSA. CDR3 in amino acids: CASSPRGQETQYF. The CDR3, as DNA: TGTGCCAGCAGCCCAAGGGGGCAAGAGACCCAGTACTTC.

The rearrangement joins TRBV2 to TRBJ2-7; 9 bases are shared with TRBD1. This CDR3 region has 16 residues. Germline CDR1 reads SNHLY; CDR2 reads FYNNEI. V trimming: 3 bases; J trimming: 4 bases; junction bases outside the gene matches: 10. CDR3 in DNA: TGTGCCAGCAGTGATACCACGGACAGGGGTAATTACGAGCAGTACTTC. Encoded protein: CASSDTTDRGNYEQYF.

This CDR3 reads CASRDTYEQYF. The CDR3 bases are TGTGCCAGCAGGGATACCTACGAGCAGTACTTC. The rearrangement joins TRBV12-3 or TRBV12-4 to TRBJ2-7; D call uncertain. The V end lost 6 bases, the J end lost 2 bases, and 5 bases lay between the germline ends. The CDR3 sequence is 11 residues long.

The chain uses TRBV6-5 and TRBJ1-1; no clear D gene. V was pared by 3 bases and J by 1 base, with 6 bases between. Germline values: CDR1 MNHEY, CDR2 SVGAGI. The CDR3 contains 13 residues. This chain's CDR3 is CASSYDSNTEAFF. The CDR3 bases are TGTGCCAGCAGTTATGACTCGAACACTGAAGCTTTCTTT.

The CDR3 protein is CSVGITGTNYGYTF. CDR3 DNA: TGCAGCGTGGGAATCACAGGCACTAACTATGGCTACACCTTC. The chain employs TRBV29-1 and TRBJ1-2; D is perhaps TRBD1 (5 bases). Germline-derived CDR1 and CDR2 are SQVTM and ANQGSEA. The CDR3 is 14 residues long. V lost 6 bases to trimming and J lost 0 bases, with 14 bases between them. The entire variable domain, with the rest obtained from reference TRBV29-1 and TRBJ1-2, is as follows: SAVISQKPSRDICQRGTSLTIQCQVDSQVTMMFWYRQQPGQSLTLIATANQGSEATYESGFVIDKFPISRPNLTFSTLTVSNMSPEDSSIYLCSVGITGTNYGYTFGSGTRLTVV.

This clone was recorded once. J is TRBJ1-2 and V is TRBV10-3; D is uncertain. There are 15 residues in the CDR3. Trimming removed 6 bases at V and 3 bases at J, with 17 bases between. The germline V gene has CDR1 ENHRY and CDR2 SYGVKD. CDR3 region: CAIRQDGLVDYGYTF. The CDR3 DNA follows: TGTGCCATCAGGCAAGACGGACTGGTGGACTATGGCTACACCTTC.

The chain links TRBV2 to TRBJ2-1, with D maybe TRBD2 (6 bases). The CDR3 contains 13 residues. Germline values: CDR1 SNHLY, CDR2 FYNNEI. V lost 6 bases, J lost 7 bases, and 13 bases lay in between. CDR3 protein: CASRDGLRNEQFF. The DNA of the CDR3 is TGTGCCAGCAGGGACGGACTACGTAATGAGCAGTTCTTC.

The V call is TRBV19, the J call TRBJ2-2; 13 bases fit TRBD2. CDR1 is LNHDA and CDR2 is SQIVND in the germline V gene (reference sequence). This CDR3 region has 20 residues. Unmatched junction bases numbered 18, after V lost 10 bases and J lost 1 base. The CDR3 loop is CATRALRQTSGRVNTGELFF. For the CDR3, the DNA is TGTGCCACCCGGGCCCTCAGGCAAACTAGCGGGAGGGTGAACACCGGGGAGCTGTTTTTT.

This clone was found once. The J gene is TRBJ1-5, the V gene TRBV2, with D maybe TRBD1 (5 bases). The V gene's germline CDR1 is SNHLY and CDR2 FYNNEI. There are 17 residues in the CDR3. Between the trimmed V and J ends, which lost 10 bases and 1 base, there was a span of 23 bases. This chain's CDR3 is CATTGTLMPSSNQPQHF. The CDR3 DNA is TGTGCCACCACCGGGACCTTAATGCCCTCGAGCAATCAGCCCCAGCATTTT.

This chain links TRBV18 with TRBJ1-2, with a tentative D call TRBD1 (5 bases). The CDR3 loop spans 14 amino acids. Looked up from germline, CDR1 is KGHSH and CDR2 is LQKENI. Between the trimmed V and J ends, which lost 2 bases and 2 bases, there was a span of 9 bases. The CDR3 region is CASSPTRDNYGYTF. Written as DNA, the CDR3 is TGTGCCAGCTCACCAACCCGGGACAACTATGGCTACACCTTC.

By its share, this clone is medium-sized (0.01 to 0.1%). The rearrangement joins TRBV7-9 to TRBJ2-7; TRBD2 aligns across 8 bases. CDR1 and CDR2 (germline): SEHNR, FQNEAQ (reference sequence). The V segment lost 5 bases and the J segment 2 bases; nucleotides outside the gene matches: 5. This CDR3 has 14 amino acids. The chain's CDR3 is CASSAAGVTYEQYF. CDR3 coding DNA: TGTGCCAGCAGCGCAGCGGGAGTGACCTACGAGCAGTACTTC.

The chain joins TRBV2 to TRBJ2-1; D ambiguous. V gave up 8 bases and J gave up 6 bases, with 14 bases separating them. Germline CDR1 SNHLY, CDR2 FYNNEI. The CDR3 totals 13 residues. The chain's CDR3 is CASQTDFFNEQFF. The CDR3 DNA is TGTGCCAGCCAGACTGACTTTTTCAATGAGCAGTTCTTC.

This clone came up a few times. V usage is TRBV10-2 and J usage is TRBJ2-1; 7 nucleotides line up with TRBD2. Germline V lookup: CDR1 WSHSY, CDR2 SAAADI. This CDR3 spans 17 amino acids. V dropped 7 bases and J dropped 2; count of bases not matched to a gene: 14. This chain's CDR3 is CASTTSPGGGPYNEQFF. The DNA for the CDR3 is TGCGCCAGCACCACATCCCCGGGGGGAGGGCCCTACAATGAGCAGTTCTTC.

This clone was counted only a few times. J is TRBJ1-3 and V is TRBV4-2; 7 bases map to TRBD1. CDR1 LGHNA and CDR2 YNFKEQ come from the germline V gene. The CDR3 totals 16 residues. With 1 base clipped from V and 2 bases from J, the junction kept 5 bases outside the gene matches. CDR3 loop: CASSQGGQSPGNTIYF. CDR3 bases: TGTGCCAGCAGCCAAGGGGGACAGTCTCCTGGAAACACCATATATTTT.

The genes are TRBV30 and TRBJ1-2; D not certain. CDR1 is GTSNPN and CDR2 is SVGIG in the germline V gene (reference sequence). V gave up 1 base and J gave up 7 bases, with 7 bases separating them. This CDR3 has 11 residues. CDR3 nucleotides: TGTGCCTGGAGTGCCTTTCTTGGCTACACCTTC. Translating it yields CAWSAFLGYTF.

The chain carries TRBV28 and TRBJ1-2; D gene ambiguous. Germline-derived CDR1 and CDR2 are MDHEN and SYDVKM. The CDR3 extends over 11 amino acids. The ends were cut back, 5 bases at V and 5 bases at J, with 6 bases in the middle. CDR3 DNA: TGTGCCAGCAGTCCGGGGTATGGCTACACCTTC. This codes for CASSPGYGYTF.

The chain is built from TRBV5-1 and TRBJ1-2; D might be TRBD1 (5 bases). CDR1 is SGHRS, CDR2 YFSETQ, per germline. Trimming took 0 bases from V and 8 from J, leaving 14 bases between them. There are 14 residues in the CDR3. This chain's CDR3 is CASSLAGSGWGYTF. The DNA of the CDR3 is TGCGCCAGCAGCTTGGCCGGGTCAGGGTGGGGCTACACCTTC. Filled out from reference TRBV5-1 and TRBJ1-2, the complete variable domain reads KAGVTQTPRYLIKTRGQQVTLSCSPISGHRSVSWYQQTPGQGLQFLFEYFSETQRNKGNFPGRFSGRQFSNSRSEMNVSTLELGDSALYLCASSLAGSGWGYTFGSGTRLTVV.

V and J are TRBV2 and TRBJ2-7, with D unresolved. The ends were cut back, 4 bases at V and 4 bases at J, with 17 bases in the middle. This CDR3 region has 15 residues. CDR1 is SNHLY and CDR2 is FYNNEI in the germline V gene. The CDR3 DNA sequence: TGTGCCAGCAGTGGTCTAAGGAGCGACCTGTACGAGCAGTACTTC. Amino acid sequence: CASSGLRSDLYEQYF.

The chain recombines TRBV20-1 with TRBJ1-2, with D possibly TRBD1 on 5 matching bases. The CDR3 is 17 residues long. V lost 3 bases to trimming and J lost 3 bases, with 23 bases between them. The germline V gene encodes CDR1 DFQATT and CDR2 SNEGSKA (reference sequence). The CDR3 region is CSASLLGVGGTDYGYTF. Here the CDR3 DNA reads TGCAGTGCTAGTCTCTTAGGGGTTGGTGGGACCGACTATGGCTACACCTTC.

Here the CDR3 DNA reads TGCAGTGCTAGTCGGGACGGCTATAGCAATCAGCCCCAGCATTTT. Its protein product is CSASRDGYSNQPQHF. The genes are TRBV20-1 and TRBJ1-5; D is perhaps TRBD1 (5 bases). Between the trimmed V and J ends, which lost 3 bases and 0 bases, there was a span of 12 bases. This CDR3 has 15 amino acids. The germline gives CDR1 DFQATT, CDR2 SNEGSKA (reference sequence).

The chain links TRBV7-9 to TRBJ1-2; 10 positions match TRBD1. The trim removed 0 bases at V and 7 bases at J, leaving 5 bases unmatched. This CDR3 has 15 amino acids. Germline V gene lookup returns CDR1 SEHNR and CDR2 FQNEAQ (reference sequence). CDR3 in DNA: TGTGCCAGCAGCTTAGCGGGGACAGGGGAGGCTGGCTACACCTTC. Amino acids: CASSLAGTGEAGYTF.

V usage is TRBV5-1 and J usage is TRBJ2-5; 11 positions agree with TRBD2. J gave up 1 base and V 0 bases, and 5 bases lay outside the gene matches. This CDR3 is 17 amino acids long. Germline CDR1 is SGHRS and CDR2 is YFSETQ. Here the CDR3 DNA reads TGCGCCAGCAGCTTGGGTCAGCTAGCGGGGGGCCAAGAGACCCAGTACTTC. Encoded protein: CASSLGQLAGGQETQYF.

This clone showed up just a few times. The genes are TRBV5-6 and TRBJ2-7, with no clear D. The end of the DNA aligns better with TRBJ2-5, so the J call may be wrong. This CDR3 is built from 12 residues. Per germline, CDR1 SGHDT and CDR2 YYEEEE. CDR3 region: CASSSFTGTQYF. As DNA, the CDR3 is TGTGCCAGCAGCTCATTTACCGGGACCCAGTACTTC.

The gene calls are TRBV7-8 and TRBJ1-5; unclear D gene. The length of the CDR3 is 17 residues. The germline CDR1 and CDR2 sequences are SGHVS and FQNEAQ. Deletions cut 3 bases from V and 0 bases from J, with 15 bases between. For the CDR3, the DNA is TGTGCCAGCAGCTTTAAGTCCATTACTGGTAGCAATCAGCCCCAGCATTTT. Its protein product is CASSFKSITGSNQPQHF.

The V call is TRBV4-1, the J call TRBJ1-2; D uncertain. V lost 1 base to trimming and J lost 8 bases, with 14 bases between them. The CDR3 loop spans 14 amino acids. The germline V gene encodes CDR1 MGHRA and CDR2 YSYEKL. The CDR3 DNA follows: TGCGCCAGCAGCCAAGCGGGCCAGGCCTTAGGCTACACCTTC. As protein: CASSQAGQALGYTF.